The text below deals with one T cell receptor (beta chain). TCRdb's copy holds only in-frame clones and misses some; the assay was immunoSEQ multiplex PCR. There are around 100,000 clones in the sample; approximately 86% occur only once, and approximately 1.7% lies in the top ten. The CDR3 runs 16 residues. Germline CDR1 is LGHNA and CDR2 is YSLEER. Trimming took 1 base from V and 1 from J, leaving 14 bases between them. The sample is drawn from a study of blood T cell repertoires in COVID-19. V and J are TRBV4-3 and TRBJ2-7, with D possibly TRBD1 on 5 matching bases. The sequence came from a man at least 80 years old with acute or convalescent COVID-19. Sequenced input: peripheral blood. This CDR3 is CASSQGVGKGSYEQYF. CDR3 DNA: TGCGCCAGCAGCCAAGGAGTAGGGAAGGGGTCCTACGAGCAGTACTTC.